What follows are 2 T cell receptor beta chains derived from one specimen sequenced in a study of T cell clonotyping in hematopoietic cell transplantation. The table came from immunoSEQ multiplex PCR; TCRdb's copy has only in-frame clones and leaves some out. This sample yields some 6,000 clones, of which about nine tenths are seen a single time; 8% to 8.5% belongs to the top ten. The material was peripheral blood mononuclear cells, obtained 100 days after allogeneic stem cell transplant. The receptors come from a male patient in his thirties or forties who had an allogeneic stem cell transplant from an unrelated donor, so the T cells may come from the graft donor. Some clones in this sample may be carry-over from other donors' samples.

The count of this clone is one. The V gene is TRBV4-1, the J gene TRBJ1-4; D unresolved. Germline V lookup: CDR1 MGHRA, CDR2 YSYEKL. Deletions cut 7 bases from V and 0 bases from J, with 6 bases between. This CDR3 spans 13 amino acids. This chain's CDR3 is CASNVATNEKLFF. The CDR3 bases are TGCGCCAGCAATGTAGCAACTAATGAAAAACTGTTTTTT.

Written as DNA, the CDR3 is TGTGCCATCCCGTTTGGACAGGGTGTCGGGGAGCTGTTTTTT. This gives the protein CAIPFGQGVGELFF. This rearrangement joins TRBV10-3 to TRBJ2-2; 8 bases line up with TRBD1. The CDR3 has 14 residues. The germline V gene encodes CDR1 ENHRY and CDR2 SYGVKD. V was clipped by 8 bases and J by 7 bases; unmatched bases: 9.